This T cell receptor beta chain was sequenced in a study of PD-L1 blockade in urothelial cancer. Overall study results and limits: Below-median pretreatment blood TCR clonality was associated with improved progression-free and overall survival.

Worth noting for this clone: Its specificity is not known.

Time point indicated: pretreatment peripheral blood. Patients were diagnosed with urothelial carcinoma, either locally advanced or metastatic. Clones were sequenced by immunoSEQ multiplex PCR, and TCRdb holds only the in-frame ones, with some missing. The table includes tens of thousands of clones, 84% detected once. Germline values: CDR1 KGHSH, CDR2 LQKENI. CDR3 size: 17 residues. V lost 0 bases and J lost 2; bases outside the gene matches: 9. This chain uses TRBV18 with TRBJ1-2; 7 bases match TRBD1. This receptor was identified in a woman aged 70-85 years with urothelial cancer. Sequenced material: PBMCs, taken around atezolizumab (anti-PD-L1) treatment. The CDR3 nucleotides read TGTGCCAGCTCACCACCAGGCAGGGGGGACCTCAACTATGGCTACACCTTC. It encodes CASSPPGRGDLNYGYTF.